This T cell receptor beta chain is from a study of tissue T cells after allogeneic stem cell transplantation. Germline V gene lookup returns CDR1 NSQYPW and CDR2 LRSPGD (reference sequence). The CDR3 consists of 12 residues. The V end was cut by 2 bases, the J end by 7 bases, with 9 bases between. Profiled with immunoSEQ multiplex PCR; TCRdb holds only in-frame clones, not every one. The sample holds around 4,600 clones; around 49% are singletons and the top ten take about a fifth. Sample time point: mouse harvest day 14 after allogeneic transplant. Tail vein injection delivered 10^7 T-cell-depleted bone marrow cells and 10^6 splenic CD5+ T cells. This clone was seen a handful of times. The gene symbols are mouse symbols. The missing CDR3 end, 1 residue past where the read stops, is filled in from the germline J gene.

The sequenced sample was lymph node tissue. The sequence came from a female BALB/c mouse given C57BL/6 T cells with graft-versus-host disease after an allogeneic hematopoietic cell transplant. The chain couples TRBV1 to TRBJ2-7; TRBD2 is a possible D gene (5 bases). Partial CDR3 DNA: TGCACCTGCAGTGCATGGGGAGGGGAACAGTAC. It translates to CTCSAWGGEQY. In full, the CDR3 is CTCSAWGGEQYF.